This T cell receptor beta chain was recorded in a study of blood T cell repertoires in COVID-19. On the study more broadly: Specimens from acute and convalescent COVID-19 originated in the United States, Italy and Spain. Nucleic acid was either cDNA or gDNA, and it came from T cells, B-cell-depleted T cells, or PBMCs.

Clones were sequenced by immunoSEQ multiplex PCR, and TCRdb holds only the in-frame ones, with some missing. The sample yields approximately 400,000 clones, around 88% seen once. CDR3 size: 16 residues. With V trimmed by 3 bases and J by 3 bases, 3 bases remained unmatched. Germline V gives CDR1 SGHRS, CDR2 YFSETQ. Seattle patients were enrolled during active infection and followed longitudinally. This TCR was sampled from a woman in her fifties or sixties with COVID-19, enrolled during active disease. The chain uses TRBV5-1 and TRBJ2-1; 13 bases agree with TRBD2. What was sequenced was peripheral blood. Here the CDR3 DNA reads TGCGCCAGCAGCTCGACTAGCGGGGGGAACTACAATGAGCAGTTCTTC. Residues: CASSSTSGGNYNEQFF.